Below are 27 T cell receptor beta chains sequenced from a single sample in a study of T-cell memory formation after mild COVID-19. MiXCR, applied by TCRdb to the 5' RACE reads, yields one record per CDR3 protein. Found here are 250,000 to 300,000 distinct CDR3 sequences, roughly 17% of them singletons; the top ten hold roughly 22%. Material: PBMCs or a T cell subset sorted from them (not recorded which). Receptors originate from a man aged 18 to 29 who had mild COVID-19 (a few samples of this study predate the infection). Cell type and time point are not known.

The chain links TRBV24-1 to TRBJ2-1; either TRBD1 or TRBD2 may supply D (5 bases each). CDR3 size: 14 residues. The V end was cut by 4 bases, the J end by 10 bases, with 16 bases between. CDR1 KGHDR and CDR2 SFDVKD come from the germline V gene. The DNA of the CDR3 is TGTGCCACCAGTGAATCAGGGCCCCCGGGGGAGCAGTTCTTC. This gives the protein CATSESGPPGEQFF.

The chain is built from TRBV20-1 and TRBJ1-6; TRBD1 might be the D (5 bases). With 6 bases removed from V and 0 bases from J, the gap between germline ends came to 12 bases. The CDR3 has 15 residues. Germline-derived CDR1 and CDR2 are DFQATT and SNEGSKA (reference sequence). The CDR3 spells CSAKQGSSYNSPLHF. The DNA of the CDR3 is TGCAGTGCAAAGCAGGGTAGCTCCTATAATTCACCCCTCCACTTT.

This clonotype was counted only a few times. This rearrangement joins TRBV30 to TRBJ2-7; unclear D gene. The germline CDR1 and CDR2 sequences are GTSNPN and SVGIG (reference sequence). The V end lost 4 bases, the J end lost 3 bases, and 13 bases lay between the germline ends. CDR3 length: 13 amino acids. CDR3 coding DNA: TGTGCCTGGAAACCCAAGTACAACTACGAGCAGTACTTC. Residues: CAWKPKYNYEQYF.

The rearrangement uses TRBV9 and TRBJ1-6; the D gene is possibly TRBD1 (6 bases). The V and J ends lost 3 bases and 7 bases respectively, with 8 bases between them. Germline V gives CDR1 SGDLS, CDR2 YYNGEE. CDR3 length equals 13 residues. CDR3 nucleotides: TGTGCCAGCAGCGAGGGGACAAATTCACCCCTCCACTTT. It encodes CASSEGTNSPLHF.

The V call is TRBV19, the J call TRBJ2-7, with 7 bases identical to TRBD2. Germline V gene lookup returns CDR1 LNHDA and CDR2 SQIVND (reference sequence). The CDR3 sequence is 13 residues long. J lost 3 bases, V lost 5 bases, and 4 bases had no gene match. The CDR3: CASSAGGSYEQYV. As DNA, the CDR3 is TGTGCCAGTAGTGCCGGGGGGAGCTACGAGCAGTACGTC.

The table lists this clonotype with a few counts. The chain has TRBV7-9 and TRBJ2-3; D unclear. The germline CDR1 and CDR2 sequences are SEHNR and FQNEAQ (reference sequence). Trimming left V 8 bases short and J 0 bases short, with 9 bases between. The CDR3 has 13 amino acids. This CDR3 reads CASLLSSTDTQYF. The CDR3 DNA is TGTGCCAGCCTATTATCTAGCACAGATACGCAGTATTTT.

This clonotype was recorded many times. The genes are TRBV6-5 and TRBJ1-4; 12 bases fit TRBD1. This CDR3 comprises 16 residues. Germline-derived CDR1 and CDR2 are MNHEY and SVGAGI. Trimming at V came to 4 bases and at J to 3 bases, leaving 3 bases not matched to a gene. CDR3: CASSWDRGLANEKLFF. The CDR3, as DNA: TGTGCCAGCAGTTGGGACAGGGGGCTGGCTAATGAAAAACTGTTTTTT.

The rearrangement joins TRBV7-9 to TRBJ2-4; D call uncertain. Germline CDR1 is SEHNR and CDR2 is FQNEAQ (reference sequence). The length of the CDR3 is 12 residues. V lost 1 base and J 7 bases, leaving 5 bases between the germline ends. CDR3 loop: CASSLGWNIQYF. The CDR3 DNA reads TGTGCCAGCAGCTTAGGCTGGAACATTCAGTACTTC.

This clonotype was seen a few times. V and J are TRBV7-2 and TRBJ1-4; TRBD1 matches at 7 bases. CDR3 size: 13 residues. The V gene's germline CDR1 is SGHTA and CDR2 FQGNSA. Trimming removed 5 bases from V and 11 bases from J; junction bases left unmatched: 8. The CDR3 sequence is CASSLRQGGKLFF. The CDR3 DNA reads as TGTGCCAGCAGCCTCCGACAGGGAGGGAAACTGTTTTTT.

About this clonotype: Because it lacks the conserved phenylalanine or tryptophan at the end, this CDR3 is likely a read error. The DNA is omitted, as the CDR3 cannot be located on it reliably, and the CDR3 follows TCRdb's listing. The V call is TRBV20-1, the J call TRBJ1-1; TRBD1, as called in the table, went unchecked against the DNA. CDR1 is DFQATT and CDR2 is SNEGSKA in the germline V gene (reference sequence). The CDR3 is 11 residues long, ends included. The CDR3: CSAGGTIDSPS.

The V and J genes are TRBV7-3 and TRBJ2-2; a weak D match, TRBD1 (5 bases). Germline V gives CDR1 SGHTA, CDR2 FQGTGA. This CDR3 contains 15 residues. The ends were cut back, 3 bases at V and 4 bases at J, with 12 bases in the middle. CDR3 amino acids: CASSFSARATGELFF. The CDR3 nucleotides are TGTGCCAGCAGCTTCTCCGCCAGGGCCACCGGGGAGCTGTTTTTT.

The chain has TRBV19 and TRBJ2-1; 8 bases align to TRBD2. Germline V gene sequence: CDR1 LNHDA, CDR2 SQIVND (reference sequence). CDR3 length: 16 residues. V lost 5 bases, J lost 6 bases, and 12 bases stayed unmatched. CDR3 bases: TGTGCCAGTAGTCCGACCTCCTATCGGGGGGGCAATGAGCAGTTCTTC. The encoded protein is CASSPTSYRGGNEQFF.

The chain links TRBV5-1 to TRBJ2-5; D perhaps matches TRBD1 (6 bases). Germline lookup yields CDR1 SGHRS and CDR2 YFSETQ. This CDR3 has 16 residues. V lost 4 bases and J lost 5, with 21 bases in between. The CDR3 DNA reads TGCGCCAGCAGCACGCCCCGACAGGCCGAGGGGGAGACCCAGTACTTC. Amino acids: CASSTPRQAEGETQYF.

The chain joins TRBV28 to TRBJ2-1; 9 positions agree with TRBD2. The V gene's germline CDR1 is MDHEN and CDR2 SYDVKM. Trimming cost V 5 bases and J 8 bases; bases outside gene matches: 7. The CDR3 sequence is 14 residues long. Written as DNA, the CDR3 is TGTGCCAGCAGTCCCGGGACTAGCATCGATGAGCAGTTCTTC. Protein sequence: CASSPGTSIDEQFF.

In nucleotides, the CDR3 is TGTGCCAGCAGCTTCCCAGGGTCTAGCAATCAGCCCCAGCATTTT. This sequence encodes CASSFPGSSNQPQHF. This chain joins TRBV7-2 and TRBJ1-5; perhaps TRBD1 as D (5 bases). Trimming left V 3 bases short and J 0 bases short, with 9 bases between. Germline values: CDR1 SGHTA, CDR2 FQGNSA. This CDR3 is 15 amino acids long.

The chain uses TRBV19 and TRBJ1-1, with a possible D match to TRBD1 (5 bases). This CDR3 spans 13 amino acids. CDR1 is LNHDA, CDR2 SQIVND, per germline (reference sequence). Trimming pared 5 bases from V and 8 bases from J, leaving 15 bases between. As DNA, the CDR3 is TGTGCCAGTAGTCCACAGGCCGGCAGGGAAGCTTTCTTT. Protein sequence: CASSPQAGREAFF.

This clonotype has more than one count but fewer than ten. V and J are TRBV7-2 and TRBJ1-4; D is perhaps TRBD1 (6 bases). The V end lost 6 bases, the J end lost 10 bases, and 18 bases lay between the germline ends. CDR3 length: 14 residues. Per the germline V gene, CDR1 is SGHTA and CDR2 is FQGNSA. The CDR3 loop reads CASRTDLQGRKLFF. CDR3 nucleotide sequence: TGTGCCAGCAGAACGGATTTGCAGGGGAGAAAACTGTTTTTT.

This clonotype was observed at least ten times. The chain combines TRBV7-9 with TRBJ2-1, with D unclear. CDR1 and CDR2 (germline): SEHNR, FQNEAQ (reference sequence). This CDR3 is built from 11 residues. V was clipped by 1 base and J by 9 bases, with 4 bases between them. DNA for the CDR3: TGTGCCAGCAGCTTAGTCCTTGAGCAGTTCTTC. This gives the protein CASSLVLEQFF.

CDR3 sequence reads: CASSGDTRETQYF. CDR3 sequence (DNA): TGTGCCAGCAGCGGGGACACTAGGGAGACCCAGTACTTC. The chain is built from TRBV7-8 and TRBJ2-5; D might be TRBD1 (6 bases). The CDR3 contains 13 residues. Germline-derived CDR1 and CDR2 are SGHVS and FQNEAQ. V gave up 5 bases and J gave up 5 bases, with 12 bases separating them.

This clonotype was counted only a few times. The chain joins TRBV4-2 to TRBJ2-5; 9 bases line up with TRBD2. V dropped 3 bases and J dropped 2; count of bases not matched to a gene: 1. The V gene's germline CDR1 is LGHNA and CDR2 YNFKEQ. The CDR3 is 14 amino acids. CDR3 residues: CASSQAGGQETQYF. The DNA of the CDR3 is TGTGCCAGCAGCCAGGCGGGGGGGCAAGAGACCCAGTACTTC.

This chain joins TRBV4-3 and TRBJ2-7, with 8 bases identical to TRBD1. Germline values: CDR1 LGHNA, CDR2 YSLEER. The CDR3 loop spans 17 amino acids. V dropped 3 bases and J dropped 2; count of bases not matched to a gene: 12. The DNA of the CDR3 is TGCGCCAGCAGCCAGGCTTCCCAGGGGGCAGTAGCCTACGAGCAGTACTTC. This encodes CASSQASQGAVAYEQYF.

The sample holds a few counts of this clonotype. V is TRBV12-3 or TRBV12-4 and J is TRBJ2-5, with D perhaps TRBD2 (5 bases). V was pared by 6 bases and J by 4 bases, with 21 bases between. This CDR3 is built from 16 residues. CDR3 region: CASSPTIAFSVETQYF. DNA for the CDR3: TGTGCCAGCAGCCCCACGATAGCGTTTAGCGTAGAGACCCAGTACTTC.

This clonotype turned up a few times. The CDR3 is CASSDRDRPGTDTQYF. The CDR3 region has the DNA TGTGCCAGCAGCGATCGGGACAGGCCGGGCACAGATACGCAGTATTTT. This chain uses TRBV9 with TRBJ2-3; TRBD1 matches 8 bases. The CDR3 has 16 amino acids. After removal of 3 bases from V and 1 base from J, the junction contained 7 bases not matched to a gene. Germline V gene lookup returns CDR1 SGDLS and CDR2 YYNGEE.

Points on this clonotype: The junction does not match germline at one end; this may be a read error. The CDR3 region is CASSIRPGEYSNQLQHF. DNA for the CDR3: TGCGCCAGCAGCATCCGTCCAGGGGAGTATAGCAATCAGCTCCAGCATTTT. The genes are TRBV4-1 and TRBJ1-5, with a possible D match to TRBD1 (6 bases). The germline V gene encodes CDR1 MGHRA and CDR2 YSYEKL. This CDR3 has 17 amino acids.

This clonotype was counted between two and nine times. The chain is built from TRBV4-1 and TRBJ2-7, with 8 nucleotides matching TRBD1. V lost 3 bases and J lost 3; bases outside the gene matches: 1. The germline gives CDR1 MGHRA, CDR2 YSYEKL. The CDR3 contains 13 residues. The CDR3 nucleotides are TGCGCCAGCAGCCACGACAGGGGCTACGAGCAGTACTTC. Its translation: CASSHDRGYEQYF.

The chain links TRBV29-1 to TRBJ2-7; no reliable D call. V gave up 4 bases and J gave up 3 bases, with 7 bases separating them. The germline CDR1 and CDR2 sequences are SQVTM and ANQGSEA. The CDR3 spans 11 residues. CDR3 nucleotide sequence: TGCAGCGTTGTTAACGGCTACGAGCAGTACGTC. It encodes CSVVNGYEQYV.

This clonotype was recorded once. This rearrangement joins TRBV7-2 to TRBJ2-3; D is unresolved. This CDR3 has 15 amino acids. Trimming pared 1 base from V and 6 bases from J, leaving 14 bases between. The germline gives CDR1 SGHTA, CDR2 FQGNSA. The CDR3: CASSLGAGPSDTQYF. The DNA of the CDR3 is TGTGCCAGCAGCTTAGGAGCCGGGCCCTCCGATACGCAGTATTTT.